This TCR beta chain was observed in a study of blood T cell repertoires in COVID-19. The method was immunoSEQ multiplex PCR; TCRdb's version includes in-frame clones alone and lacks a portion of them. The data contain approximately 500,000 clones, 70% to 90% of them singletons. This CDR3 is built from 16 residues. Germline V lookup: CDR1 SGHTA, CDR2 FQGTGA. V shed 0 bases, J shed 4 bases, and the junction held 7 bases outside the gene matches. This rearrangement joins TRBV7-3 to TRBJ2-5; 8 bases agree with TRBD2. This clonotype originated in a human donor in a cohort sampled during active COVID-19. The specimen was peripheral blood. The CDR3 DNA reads TGTGCCAGCAGCTTAACGGCGGTAGCGGGAAGAGAGACCCAGTACTTC. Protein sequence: CASSLTAVAGRETQYF. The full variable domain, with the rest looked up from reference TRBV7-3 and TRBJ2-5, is GAGVSQTPSNKVTEKGKYVELRCDPISGHTALYWYRQSLGQGPEFLIYFQGTGAADDSGLPNDRFFAVRPEGSVSTLKIQRTERGDSAVYLCASSLTAVAGRETQYFGPGTRLLVL.